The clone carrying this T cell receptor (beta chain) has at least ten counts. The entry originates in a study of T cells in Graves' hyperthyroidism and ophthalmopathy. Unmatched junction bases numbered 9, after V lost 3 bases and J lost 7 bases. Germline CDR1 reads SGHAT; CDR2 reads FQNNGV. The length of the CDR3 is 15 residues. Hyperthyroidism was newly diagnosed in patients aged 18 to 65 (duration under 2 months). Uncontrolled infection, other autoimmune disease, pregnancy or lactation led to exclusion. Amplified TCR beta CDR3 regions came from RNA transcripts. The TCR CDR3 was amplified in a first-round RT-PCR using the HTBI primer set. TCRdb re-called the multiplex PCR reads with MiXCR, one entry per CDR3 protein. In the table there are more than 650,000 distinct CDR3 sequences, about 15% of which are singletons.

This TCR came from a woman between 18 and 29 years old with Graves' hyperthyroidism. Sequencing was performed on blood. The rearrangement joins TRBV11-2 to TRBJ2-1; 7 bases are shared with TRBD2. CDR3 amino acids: CASSFRSASGNEQFF. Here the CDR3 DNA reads TGTGCCAGCAGCTTTCGGTCGGCTAGCGGTAATGAGCAGTTCTTC.